This TCR beta chain comes out of a study of OX40 agonist ivuxolimab in advanced cancers. Study context: It was ivuxolimab, an agonistic anti-OX40 (CD134) antibody, that patients were treated with. Intravenous ivuxolimab was administered to patients every 2 weeks at 0.01 to 10 mg/kg. Study outcomes and limitations: Clones of CD4+ and CD8+ blood T cells grew by week 6 at doses of 0.1 to 3.0 mg/kg. Some patients who did not respond also had low normalized T-cell clonal expansion.

Germline V gives CDR1 MNHEY, CDR2 SVGAGI. This CDR3 contains 14 residues. Between the trimmed V and J ends, which lost 6 bases and 9 bases, there was a span of 18 bases. The table came from immunoSEQ multiplex PCR; TCRdb's copy has only in-frame clones and leaves some out. This sample yields fewer than 45,000 clones, of which approximately 88% are seen a single time; approximately 0.62% belongs to the top ten. Details on this clone: Its cognate antigen is unknown.

This chain uses TRBV6-5 with TRBJ2-1, with a weak D call TRBD1 (5 bases). The material sequenced was CD4+ or CD8+ T cells sorted from blood, taken in a trial of the OX40 agonist ivuxolimab. The sequence derives from an adult with an advanced solid tumor such as melanoma, head and neck, liver or kidney cancer. CDR3 DNA: TGTGCCAGCAGGCCGGTATCAGGGTTGGGTGAGCAGTTCTTC. Encoded protein: CASRPVSGLGEQFF.